The 23 T cell receptor beta chains listed next were all sequenced from one sample in a study of shared clonotypes between healthy human individuals. The protocol was immunoSEQ multiplex PCR, while the TCRdb copy is restricted to in-frame clones and leaves out a portion. Here the sample spans hundreds of thousands of clones, about 85% being singletons. Sample: PBMCs. The receptor set was obtained from a woman aged 40 to 50 in good health. Some clones in this sample may be carry-over from other donors' samples.

The J gene is TRBJ2-7, the V gene TRBV7-8; 7 nucleotides agree with TRBD1. V was clipped by 5 bases and J by 5 bases; unmatched bases: 6. CDR1 SGHVS and CDR2 FQNEAQ come from the germline V gene. The CDR3 contains 13 residues. The CDR3 reads CASSPTTGNEQYF. CDR3 coding DNA: TGTGCCAGCAGCCCCACGACAGGGAACGAGCAGTACTTC.

V usage is TRBV5-6 and J usage is TRBJ2-2, with D maybe TRBD1 (6 bases). The V gene's germline CDR1 is SGHDT and CDR2 YYEEEE. V was pared by 1 base and J by 1 base, with 11 bases between. The CDR3 length is 16 residues. CDR3 in amino acids: CASSLRGRGNTGELFF. Here the CDR3 DNA reads TGTGCCAGCAGCTTGAGAGGCAGGGGGAACACCGGGGAGCTGTTTTTT.

About this clone: The sample carries other DNA sequences with the same CDR3. The chain combines TRBV7-9 with TRBJ2-7; 7 bases map to TRBD2. This CDR3 is built from 14 residues. With 4 bases clipped from V and 0 bases from J, the junction kept 3 bases outside the gene matches. Per the germline V gene, CDR1 is SEHNR and CDR2 is FQNEAQ (reference sequence). This CDR3 reads CASSSTGGSYEQYF. The CDR3 bases are TGTGCCAGCAGCTCAACGGGGGGCTCCTACGAGCAGTACTTC.

This clone appeared a few times. This rearrangement joins TRBV2 to TRBJ2-7; 7 nucleotides line up with TRBD2. The CDR3 sequence is 14 residues long. The germline CDR1 and CDR2 sequences are SNHLY and FYNNEI. V shed 0 bases and J 3 bases; nucleotides not matched to a gene: 2. CDR3 in DNA: TGTGCCAGCAGTGAAGCGGGGACTAACTACGAGCAGTACTTC. Translated, it gives CASSEAGTNYEQYF.

The chain joins TRBV29-1 to TRBJ2-1, with 12 bases matching TRBD2. CDR3 length: 18 residues. CDR1 and CDR2 from the germline V gene are SQVTM and ANQGSEA. Losses at the gene ends were 5 bases for V and 7 bases for J; bases not matched to a gene: 18. The CDR3: CSVWGPVGLAGSGNEQFF. CDR3 coding DNA: TGCAGCGTTTGGGGCCCGGTAGGACTAGCGGGGAGTGGGAATGAGCAGTTCTTC.

This clone was counted a few times. The rearrangement uses TRBV5-1 and TRBJ2-3, with TRBD1 identical over 10 bases. With 4 bases clipped from V and 2 bases from J, the junction kept 4 bases outside the gene matches. Germline V CDR1 and CDR2: SGHRS, YFSETQ. This CDR3 region has 15 residues. In nucleotides, the CDR3 is TGCGCCAGCAGCGGGACAGGGGTCCCCACAGATACGCAGTATTTT. It translates to CASSGTGVPTDTQYF.

The chain's CDR3 is CASSTRGQNQPQHF. The CDR3 nucleotides are TGTGCCAGTAGTACCAGGGGGCAGAATCAGCCCCAGCATTTT. The rearrangement uses TRBV19 and TRBJ1-5, with TRBD1 matching 8 bases. CDR1 and CDR2 (germline): LNHDA, SQIVND (reference sequence). The CDR3 is 14 amino acids. With V trimmed by 4 bases and J by 4 bases, 3 bases remained unmatched.

The rearrangement uses TRBV4-1 and TRBJ2-1; 8 nucleotides agree with TRBD2. Trimming at V came to 1 base and at J to 0 bases, leaving 14 bases not matched to a gene. The CDR3 loop spans 20 amino acids. CDR1 and CDR2 from the germline V gene are MGHRA and YSYEKL. The CDR3 region has the DNA TGCGCCAGCAGCCAAGCGGTGGGACTAGTCTCATCTAGCTCCTACAATGAGCAGTTCTTC. This sequence encodes CASSQAVGLVSSSSYNEQFF.

This clone was seen ten or more times. The genes are TRBV29-1 and TRBJ2-7; 11 bases map to TRBD1. The germline V gene encodes CDR1 SQVTM and CDR2 ANQGSEA. The CDR3 extends over 14 amino acids. With 6 bases clipped from V and 2 bases from J, the junction kept 6 bases outside the gene matches. This CDR3 is CSVQRGQGAYEQYF. The CDR3 coding sequence is TGCAGCGTCCAGAGGGGACAGGGGGCCTACGAGCAGTACTTC.

The sample holds many counts of this clone. The genes are TRBV7-2 and TRBJ2-7; 9 positions agree with TRBD2. The CDR3 extends over 16 amino acids. CDR1 and CDR2 from the germline V gene are SGHTA and FQGNSA. V shed 0 bases, J shed 4 bases, and the junction held 7 bases outside the gene matches. The CDR3: CASSLASSTSGYEQYF. The CDR3 DNA is TGTGCCAGCAGCTTAGCGAGTTCAACTAGCGGGTACGAGCAGTACTTC.

This clone was recorded at least ten times. V and J are TRBV5-6 and TRBJ2-3; 9 bases fit TRBD2. Germline assignment: CDR1 SGHDT and CDR2 YYEEEE. CDR3 length: 16 amino acids. Trimming at V came to 4 bases and at J to 3 bases, leaving 9 bases not matched to a gene. DNA for the CDR3: TGTGCCAGCAGCCCCCTGGGTAGCGGGAGTACAGATACGCAGTATTTT. Its translation is CASSPLGSGSTDTQYF.

The gene calls are TRBV13 and TRBJ2-5; TRBD2 agrees at 11 bases. Germline CDR1 PRHDT, CDR2 FYEKMQ (reference sequence). V lost 8 bases and J lost 5; bases outside the gene matches: 10. CDR3 length: 15 amino acids. CDR3 nucleotide sequence: TGTGCCAGCGGGGCCGGGACTAGCGGATGGGAGACCCAGTACTTC. Encoded protein: CASGAGTSGWETQYF.

The rearrangement uses TRBV15 and TRBJ1-5, with 9 bases aligning to TRBD1. V was pared by 4 bases and J by 7 bases, with 8 bases of the junction left unmatched. Germline assignment: CDR1 LNHNV and CDR2 YYDKDF (reference sequence). This CDR3 contains 15 residues. In DNA form, the CDR3 reads TGTGCCACCAGCACAACAGGGGGCGGAAGACAGCCCCAGCATTTT. Its translation: CATSTTGGGRQPQHF. Filled out from reference TRBV15 and TRBJ1-5, the complete variable domain reads DAMVIQNPRYQVTQFGKPVTLSCSQTLNHNVMYWYQQKSSQAPKLLFHYYDKDFNNEADTPDNFQSRRPNTSFCFLDIRSPGLGDTAMYLCATSTTGGGRQPQHFGDGTRLSIL.

In its sample, this clone was seen a few times. The chain has TRBV4-2 and TRBJ1-4; D remains ambiguous. The CDR3 has 17 residues. Germline CDR1 LGHNA, CDR2 YNFKEQ. V gave up 1 base and J gave up 2 bases, with 14 bases separating them. This chain's CDR3 is CASSQANTARTNEKLFF. CDR3 DNA sequence: TGTGCCAGCAGCCAAGCAAACACAGCTCGGACTAATGAAAAACTGTTTTTT.

This chain joins TRBV18 and TRBJ1-2, with D possibly matching TRBD1 (6 bases). The V end was cut by 3 bases, the J end by 4 bases, with 12 bases between. The CDR3 extends over 14 amino acids. CDR1 and CDR2 from the germline V gene are KGHSH and LQKENI. For the CDR3, the DNA is TGTGCCAGCTCACCTCCCGACAGGACCTATGGCTACACCTTC. This sequence encodes CASSPPDRTYGYTF.

A single count supports this clone. CDR3 DNA sequence: TGTGCCAGCAGCTTAGGGGGCGCGGGAGGCACTGAAGCTTTCTTT. Its protein is CASSLGGAGGTEAFF. V gene TRBV7-9 combines with J gene TRBJ1-1; D is perhaps TRBD1 (5 bases). Trimming shortened V by 1 base and J by 4 bases, and 13 bases separated the two germline ends. CDR1 SEHNR and CDR2 FQNEAQ come from the germline V gene (reference sequence). The length of the CDR3 is 15 residues.

This chain joins TRBV5-5 and TRBJ2-7; tentative D call: TRBD2 (6 bases). CDR1 is SGHKS, CDR2 YYEKEE, per germline (reference sequence). This CDR3 is 14 amino acids long. V lost 0 bases to trimming and J lost 6 bases, with 13 bases between them. The CDR3 spells CASSLATGAVEQYF. CDR3 coding DNA: TGTGCCAGCAGCTTGGCGACGGGAGCTGTCGAGCAGTACTTC.

Regarding this clone: A far larger clone is off by one base, so a read error is likely. The chain recombines TRBV6-1 with TRBJ2-5; TRBD2 is a possible D gene (6 bases). V shed 0 bases and J shed 4 bases, with 9 bases lying between them. The CDR3 runs 14 residues. Germline CDR1 MNHNS, CDR2 SASEGT. The CDR3 region is CASSEAGGSETQYF. The CDR3 DNA follows: TGTGCCAGCAGTGAAGCGGGAGGATCAGAGACCCAGTACTTC.

CDR3 sequence: CASSTEGPQYF. CDR3 DNA sequence: TGTGCCAGCAGTACGGAGGGACCGCAGTATTTT. The rearrangement links TRBV2 to TRBJ2-3, with TRBD2 as a possible D gene (6 bases). CDR3 length equals 11 residues. Trimming took off 5 bases at V and 10 bases at J, with 10 bases between the two ends. The germline CDR1 and CDR2 sequences are SNHLY and FYNNEI.

This clone has at least ten counts. The chain links TRBV11-2 to TRBJ2-7, with D possibly TRBD2 on 5 matching bases. CDR1 is SGHAT and CDR2 is FQNNGV in the germline V gene. The V end was cut by 5 bases, the J end by 3 bases, with 17 bases between. This CDR3 is 15 amino acids long. The CDR3 bases are TGTGCCAGCAGCCCCCACCGAGCGGACCTCTACGAGCAGTACTTC. Protein: CASSPHRADLYEQYF. Full variable domain (remainder filled in from reference TRBV11-2 and TRBJ2-7): EAGVAQSPRYKIIEKRQSVAFWCNPISGHATLYWYQQILGQGPKLLIQFQNNGVVDDSQLPKDRFSAERLKGVDSTLKIQPAKLEDSAVYLCASSPHRADLYEQYFGPGTRLTVT.

The V gene is TRBV10-3, the J gene TRBJ2-2; D is ambiguous. V dropped 7 bases and J dropped 6 bases, with 6 bases sitting between them. CDR3 size: 11 residues. The V gene's germline CDR1 is ENHRY and CDR2 SYGVKD. As DNA, the CDR3 is TGTGCCATCAAGGGCCCCGGGGAGCTGTTTTTT. Protein: CAIKGPGELFF.

The chain couples TRBV4-2 to TRBJ2-6; D is undetermined. This CDR3 contains 17 residues. CDR1 LGHNA and CDR2 YNFKEQ come from the germline V gene. With 1 base removed from V and 1 base from J, the gap between germline ends came to 11 bases. CDR3 loop: CASSQGPSASGANVLTF. For the CDR3, the DNA is TGTGCCAGCAGCCAAGGGCCCTCGGCTTCTGGGGCCAACGTCCTGACTTTC.

This chain joins TRBV7-6 and TRBJ2-7, with D maybe TRBD2 (6 bases). This CDR3 is 15 amino acids long. V gave up 3 bases and J gave up 2 bases, with 14 bases separating them. CDR1 and CDR2 from the germline V gene are SGHVS and FNYEAQ. The CDR3 protein is CASSFSELATYEQYF. The CDR3 coding sequence is TGTGCCAGCAGCTTCTCCGAACTAGCTACCTACGAGCAGTACTTC.